Listed below are T cell receptor beta chains from one sample, sequenced in a study of a mutant IDH1 vaccine in newly diagnosed glioma. For these TCRs, the target antigens are not known. TCRdb keeps only in-frame clones here, not all; method: immunoSEQ multiplex PCR. Of around 60,000 clones listed, 80% to 90% are singletons. The sequencing used PBMCs, collected from a glioma patient whose treatment included an IDH1 peptide vaccine. These receptors were collected from a man aged 25 to 45 with glioma. CDR3s include the opening cysteine and the closing phenylalanine or tryptophan. A D gene is named only where the DNA matches it firmly. Expanded clones get a size class; other rows say once, few or many, or leave the size out.

d_gene,j_gene,abundance,v_gene,CDR3nt,CDR3aa
TRBD2,TRBJ2-3,-,TRBV4-2,TGTGCCAGCAGCCAAGTAGCGGGGGGGCCAGATACGCAGTATTTT,CASSQVAGGPDTQYF
-,TRBJ1-1,-,TRBV6-4,TGTGCCAGCACCCTTGAGAACACTGAAGCTTTCTTT,CASTLENTEAFF
TRBD1,TRBJ1-1,-,TRBV5-1,TGCGCCAGCAGCTACGGACAGGGAGGTACTGAAGCTTTCTTT,CASSYGQGGTEAFF
-,TRBJ2-3,few,TRBV6-5,TGTGCCAGCAGCCTACAGGGTAGCACAGATACGCAGTATTTT,CASSLQGSTDTQYF
-,TRBJ2-5,-,TRBV6-5,TGTGCCAGCAGTTACTCTGGGGAGAACCAGTACTTC,CASSYSGENQYF
-,TRBJ1-1,-,TRBV10-2,TGCGCCAGCAGTGAGGGGACCACAGGGAACACTGAAGCTTTCTTT,CASSEGTTGNTEAFF
TRBD1,TRBJ1-5,-,TRBV6-5,TGTGCCAGCAGTACGGACAGGGGGACGAATCAGCCCCAGCATTTT,CASSTDRGTNQPQHF
TRBD1,TRBJ1-6,-,TRBV7-8,TGTGCCAGCAGCCCGCAAACAGGGGATAATTCACCCCTCCACTTT,CASSPQTGDNSPLHF
-,TRBJ1-1,-,TRBV7-9,TGTGCCACCCCGGGGGAAGCGAACACTGAAGCTTTCTTT,CATPGEANTEAFF
-,TRBJ1-1,-,TRBV11-2,TGTGCCAGCAGCTTATTAGTAACAAACCCGGGGTCGGGAGCTTTCTTT,CASSLLVTNPGSGAFF
TRBD1,TRBJ1-5,-,TRBV5-5,TGTGCCAGCAGCAGAACAGGGGGCCAGGGTCAGCCCCAGCATTTT,CASSRTGGQGQPQHF
TRBD1,TRBJ1-2,-,TRBV7-8,TGTGCCAGCAGCGTCTTGGGACAGGGGAACTATGGCTACACCTTC,CASSVLGQGNYGYTF
-,TRBJ1-1,-,TRBV5-1,TGCGCCAGCAGGGCCTATAAGGGGCTAGGGCAGACCATGAACACTGAAGCTTTCTTT,CASRAYKGLGQTMNTEAFF
-,TRBJ1-5,-,TRBV12-1,TGTGCCAGCAGCCCTAAAACCGCTGACAGGGGAAATCAGCCCCAGCATTTT,CASSPKTADRGNQPQHF
-,TRBJ2-7,-,TRBV18,TGTGCCAGCTCACCTGGATTTGGTACGTACGAGCAGTACTTC,CASSPGFGTYEQYF
-,TRBJ1-3,-,TRBV6-1,TGTGCCAGCAGCAAACTGGACTCTGGAAACACCATATATTTT,CASSKLDSGNTIYF
TRBD2,TRBJ2-3,-,TRBV19,TGTGCCAGTAGTCAACCTGGGACTAGCCGAGCGCAGTATTTT,CASSQPGTSRAQYF
-,TRBJ1-5,-,TRBV19,TGTGCCAGTAGTATGCGGTATAGAGATCAGCCCCAGCATTTT,CASSMRYRDQPQHF
-,TRBJ1-1,few,TRBV27,TGTGCCAGCAGTCCGGGACATCGGAACACTGAAGCTTTCTTT,CASSPGHRNTEAFF
-,TRBJ1-2,-,TRBV29-1,TGCAGCGTTGACGGGGGGAGGAACTATGGCTACACCTTC,CSVDGGRNYGYTF
-,TRBJ1-2,-,TRBV11-3,TGTGCCAGCAGCTTAGATCTGTTGGGGCCGCCATTCACCTATGGCTACACCTTC,CASSLDLLGPPFTYGYTF
-,TRBJ1-2,-,TRBV21-1,TGTGCCAGCAGCAAAGGGGACAGCCGTCTCCCTAACTATGGCTACACCTTC,CASSKGDSRLPNYGYTF
TRBD1,TRBJ2-5,-,TRBV30,TGTGCCTGGATTCTGACAGGGATTGGGGCCCAGTACTTC,CAWILTGIGAQYF
-,TRBJ2-2,-,TRBV5-6,TGTGCCAGCAGATCAGGGAGATTCACCGGGGAGCTGTTTTTT,CASRSGRFTGELFF
-,TRBJ2-2,few,TRBV4-1,TGCGCCAGCAGAAGCCGGGGTGGGGGCCAAACCGGGGAGCTGTTTTTT,CASRSRGGGQTGELFF
-,TRBJ2-1,-,TRBV5-1,TGCGCCAGCAGCTTGGCCATACGGGGGGCCGACAATGAGCAGTTCTTC,CASSLAIRGADNEQFF
-,TRBJ2-3,-,TRBV10-3,TGTGCCATCACGGCGGCCAGCACAGATACGCAGTATTTT,CAITAASTDTQYF
TRBD1,TRBJ1-5,-,TRBV11-2,TGTGCCAGCAGCGGAGTGGGCAGGGGGGGCAATCAGCCCCAGCATTTT,CASSGVGRGGNQPQHF
-,TRBJ2-7,-,TRBV14,TGTGCCAGCAGCCCAGTAGGGAAGAGGGACTACGAGCAGTACTTC,CASSPVGKRDYEQYF
-,TRBJ1-2,-,TRBV6-6,TGTGCCAGCACACGGGAAAGTACCTATGGCTACACCTTC,CASTRESTYGYTF
TRBD1,TRBJ2-3,-,TRBV10-3,TGTGCCATCAGAGGAGCGACAGGGGGCGGCACAGATACGCAGTATTTT,CAIRGATGGGTDTQYF
-,TRBJ2-5,-,TRBV7-7,TGTGCCAGCAGCCCCGGTTGGGTCCAGGGGGAGACCCAGTACTTC,CASSPGWVQGETQYF
-,TRBJ2-7,-,TRBV10-1,TGCGCCAGCAGTGCGAGCTCCTACGAGCAGTACTTC,CASSASSYEQYF
-,TRBJ2-2,-,TRBV6-1,TGTGCCAGCAGTGAAGGTAGACAGGAACTGATCACCGGGGAGCTGTTTTTT,CASSEGRQELITGELFF
TRBD1,TRBJ1-6,-,TRBV2,TGTGCTTCGATGGGGACAGGGCCTTCACCCCTCCACTTT,CASMGTGPSPLHF
TRBD1,TRBJ2-3,once,TRBV6-1,TGTGCCAGCAGTGGACAGGGGACTAGCACAGATACGCAGTATTTT,CASSGQGTSTDTQYF
-,TRBJ1-2,few,TRBV6-1,TGTGCCAGCAGTGTTCGGGCCGAATTCCCTAACTATGGCTACACCTTC,CASSVRAEFPNYGYTF
-,TRBJ2-1,-,TRBV7-9,TGTGCCAGCAGCTGGGGAAATGAGCAGTTCTTC,CASSWGNEQFF